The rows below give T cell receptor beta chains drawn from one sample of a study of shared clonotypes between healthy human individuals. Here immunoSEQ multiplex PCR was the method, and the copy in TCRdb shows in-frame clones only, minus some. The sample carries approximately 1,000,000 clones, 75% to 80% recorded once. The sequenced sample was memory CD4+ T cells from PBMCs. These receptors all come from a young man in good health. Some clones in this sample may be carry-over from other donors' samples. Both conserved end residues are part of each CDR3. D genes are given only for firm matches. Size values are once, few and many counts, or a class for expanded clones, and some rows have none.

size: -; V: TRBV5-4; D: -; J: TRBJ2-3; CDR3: CASSLLGTQYF; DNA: TGTGCCAGCAGCCTCTTGGGTACGCAGTATTTT
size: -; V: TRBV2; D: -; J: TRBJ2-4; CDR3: CASSEGRTKNIQYF; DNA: TGTGCCAGCAGTGAGGGGCGGACCAAAAACATTCAGTACTTC
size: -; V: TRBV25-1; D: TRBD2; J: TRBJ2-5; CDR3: CASSVLTSGRVGETQYF; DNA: TGTGCCAGCAGTGTATTGACTAGCGGGAGGGTGGGGGAGACCCAGTACTTC
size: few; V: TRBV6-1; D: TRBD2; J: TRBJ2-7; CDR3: CASEGLAEDLEKQYF; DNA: TGTGCCAGCGAAGGACTAGCGGAGGATCTTGAGAAGCAGTACTTC
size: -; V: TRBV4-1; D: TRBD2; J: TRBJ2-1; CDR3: CASSQIDMGLAGGAQFF; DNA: TGCGCCAGCAGCCAAATAGACATGGGACTAGCGGGAGGGGCGCAGTTCTTC
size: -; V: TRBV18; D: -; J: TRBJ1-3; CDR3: CASSLDRGSGNTIYF; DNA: TGTGCCAGCTCACTTGATAGGGGCTCTGGAAACACCATATATTTT
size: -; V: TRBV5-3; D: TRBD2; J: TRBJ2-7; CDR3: CARSPCGSTGDEQYF; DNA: TGTGCCAGAAGCCCGTGCGGGAGTACTGGGGACGAGCAGTACTTC
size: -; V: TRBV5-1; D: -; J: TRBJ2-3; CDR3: CASSRGTSSSSTDTQYF; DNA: TGCGCCAGCAGCAGGGGCACTAGCAGTTCTAGCACAGATACGCAGTATTTT
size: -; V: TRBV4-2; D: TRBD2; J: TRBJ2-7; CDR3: CASSQVSGRDEQYF; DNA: TGTGCCAGCAGCCAAGTTAGCGGGAGGGACGAGCAGTACTTC
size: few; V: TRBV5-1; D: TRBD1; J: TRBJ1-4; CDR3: CASSLLAGGRNEKLFF; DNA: TGCGCCAGCAGCTTGTTGGCAGGGGGCCGTAATGAAAAACTGTTTTTT
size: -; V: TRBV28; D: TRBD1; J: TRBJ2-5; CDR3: CASLPGQGTFAQYF; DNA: TGTGCCAGCCTTCCGGGACAGGGTACCTTCGCCCAGTACTTC
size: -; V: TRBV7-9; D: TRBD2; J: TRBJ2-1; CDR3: CASSAQGTSVFF; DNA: TGTGCCAGCAGCGCCCAGGGGACTAGCGTATTCTTC
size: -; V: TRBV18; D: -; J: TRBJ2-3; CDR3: CASSQTDTQYF; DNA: TGTGCCAGCTCACAAACAGATACGCAGTATTTT
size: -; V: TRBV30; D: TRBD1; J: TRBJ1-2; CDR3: CAWVQDRGLAGYTF; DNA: TGTGCCTGGGTCCAAGACAGGGGGCTTGCTGGCTACACCTTC
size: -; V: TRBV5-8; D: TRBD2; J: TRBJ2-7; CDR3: CASSRLAGSYEQYF; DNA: TGTGCCAGCAGCCGACTAGCGGGTTCCTACGAGCAGTACTTC
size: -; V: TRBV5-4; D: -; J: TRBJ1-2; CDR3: CASSYDRPGYGYTF; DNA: TGTGCCAGCAGCTACGACAGGCCGGGCTATGGCTACACCTTC
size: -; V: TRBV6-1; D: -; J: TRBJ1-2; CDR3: CASSEDMGQIYGYTF; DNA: TGTGCCAGCAGTGAAGATATGGGGCAAATCTATGGCTACACCTTC
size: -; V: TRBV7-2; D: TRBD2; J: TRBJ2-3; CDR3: CASSLSGSTDTQYF; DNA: TGTGCCAGCAGCTTGAGCGGGAGTACAGATACGCAGTATTTT
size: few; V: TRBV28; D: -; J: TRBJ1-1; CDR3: CASGSSVEAFF; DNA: TGTGCCAGCGGATCTTCGGTGGAAGCTTTCTTT
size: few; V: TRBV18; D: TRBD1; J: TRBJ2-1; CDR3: CASSPQGAESYNEQFF; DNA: TGTGCCAGCTCTCCGCAGGGGGCTGAGTCCTACAATGAGCAGTTCTTC
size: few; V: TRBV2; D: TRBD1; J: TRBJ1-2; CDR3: CASRVDTGGGYTF; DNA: TGTGCCAGCAGGGTAGACACAGGGGGTGGCTACACCTTC
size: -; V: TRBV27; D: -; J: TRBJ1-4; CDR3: CASSFEGPEKLFF; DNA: TGTGCCAGCAGTTTTGAGGGGCCTGAAAAACTGTTTTTT
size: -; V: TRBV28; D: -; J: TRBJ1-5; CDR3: CASSLNSFRSNQPQHF; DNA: TGTGCCAGCAGTTTAAATTCGTTCAGGAGCAATCAGCCCCAGCATTTT
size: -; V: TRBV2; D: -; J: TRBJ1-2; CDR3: CASSEEAGSGYTF; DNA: TGTGCCAGCAGTGAAGAGGCAGGGAGCGGCTACACCTTC
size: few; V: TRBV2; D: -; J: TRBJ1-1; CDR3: CASTQRGPEAFF; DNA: TGTGCCAGCACCCAGAGGGGCCCTGAAGCTTTCTTT
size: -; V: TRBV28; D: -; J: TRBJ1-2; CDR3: CASMSGGNGYTF; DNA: TGTGCCAGCATGTCCGGGGGCAACGGCTACACCTTC
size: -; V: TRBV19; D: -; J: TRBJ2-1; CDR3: CASSHPGRIYNEQFF; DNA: TGTGCCAGTAGCCATCCGGGAAGAATTTACAATGAGCAGTTCTTC
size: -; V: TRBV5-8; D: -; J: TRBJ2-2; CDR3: CASSLEGGPTGELFF; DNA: TGTGCCAGCAGCTTGGAGGGGGGTCCCACCGGGGAGCTGTTTTTT
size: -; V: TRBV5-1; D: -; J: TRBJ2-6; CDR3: CASSLDGLPGANVLTF; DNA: TGCGCCAGCAGCTTGGATGGGTTACCTGGGGCCAACGTCCTGACTTTC